This TCR beta chain was sequenced for a study of radiation and T cells in renal cell carcinoma. About the research overall: Nephrectomy followed 15 Gy stereotactic body radiation by 4 weeks. Findings of the study overall: From baseline, blood top tumor clonotypes peaked at 2 weeks post-radiation.

The time point here: baseline pretreatment blood. Treatment given: 15 Gy SBRT to primary tumor, nephrectomy 4 weeks later. Radiation-treated patients gave blood at baseline, week 2 and week 4. The tumor was a clear cell renal cell carcinoma. Some clones are missing from TCRdb's copy, which holds only in-frame ones; the method was immunoSEQ multiplex PCR. In the table there are 87,000 or so clones, about 86% of which are singletons. About this clone: Its specificity is unknown.

This specimen consisted of blood, obtained from a patient whose treatment included radiotherapy and nephrectomy. The clonotype originates from a man aged 50 or older with renal cell carcinoma.

CDR3 sequence (DNA): TGTGCCAGCAGCTTAGCTAGAGATGAGCAGTTCTTC. The encoded protein is CASSLARDEQFF. The chain has TRBV13 and TRBJ2-1, with unresolved D. The CDR3 runs 12 residues. V was clipped by 1 base and J by 8 bases, with 6 bases between them. Germline-derived CDR1 and CDR2 are PRHDT and FYEKMQ (reference sequence).